This entry features one T cell receptor (beta chain) sequence. Antigen: not known. TCRdb reprocessed the 5' RACE reads with MiXCR, giving one entry per CDR3 protein. This table has tens of thousands of distinct CDR3 sequences, roughly an eighth appearing once. These data belong to a study of T-cell memory formation after mild COVID-19. The study, taken as a whole, reports: CD4+ contracting clones lay mainly in CM and EM, CD8+ ones in EMRA.

CDR3 length equals 15 residues. Trimming cost V 5 bases and J 4 bases; bases outside gene matches: 6. From germline, CDR1 is ENHRY and CDR2 SYGVKD. The chain has TRBV10-3 and TRBJ2-7; TRBD1 matches at 12 bases. The receptor was derived from an adult woman who had mild COVID-19 (a few samples of this study predate the infection). Cell type and time point are not known. Sequenced material: PBMCs or a T cell subset sorted from them (not recorded which). CDR3 sequence reads: CAISPPGQGAYEQYF. For the CDR3, the DNA is TGTGCCATCAGTCCCCCGGGACAGGGGGCTTACGAGCAGTACTTC.